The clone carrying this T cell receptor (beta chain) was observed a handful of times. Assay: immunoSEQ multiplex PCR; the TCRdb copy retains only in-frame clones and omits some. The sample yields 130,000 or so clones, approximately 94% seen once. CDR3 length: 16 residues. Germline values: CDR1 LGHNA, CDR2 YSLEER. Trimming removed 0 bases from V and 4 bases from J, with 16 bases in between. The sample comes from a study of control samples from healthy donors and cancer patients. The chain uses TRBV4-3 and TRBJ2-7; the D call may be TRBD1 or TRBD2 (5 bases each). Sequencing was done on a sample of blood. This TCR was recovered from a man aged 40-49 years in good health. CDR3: CASSQEWDDGVYEQYF. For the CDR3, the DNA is TGCGCCAGCAGCCAAGAGTGGGACGATGGGGTGTACGAGCAGTACTTC.